These 17 T cell receptor beta chains came from one sample sequenced in a study of blood T cell repertoires in COVID-19. Repertoires were generated with immunoSEQ multiplex PCR, while TCRdb's copy carries only in-frame clones and drops some. The sample consists of about 95,000 clones, roughly four fifths of them appearing once. Material for sequencing was peripheral blood. The origin of the receptors is a human donor in a cohort sampled during active COVID-19.

This chain connects TRBV19 to TRBJ1-2; 7 bases are shared with TRBD1. The length of the CDR3 is 16 residues. The J segment lost 4 bases and the V segment lost 1 base, leaving 9 bases of the junction unmatched. The germline V gene encodes CDR1 LNHDA and CDR2 SQIVND (reference sequence). This CDR3 reads CASSIALQGNLYGYTF. In nucleotides, the CDR3 is TGTGCCAGTAGTATAGCCCTACAGGGGAACCTCTATGGCTACACCTTC.

The chain has TRBV6-6 and TRBJ2-2; the D gene is possibly TRBD2 (5 bases). Germline lookup yields CDR1 MNHNY and CDR2 SVGAGI (reference sequence). The CDR3 totals 13 residues. Trimming stripped 7 bases from V and 4 bases from J, with 10 bases between. CDR3 residues: CASTPRGTGELFF. For the CDR3, the DNA is TGTGCCAGCACCCCACGGGGCACCGGGGAGCTGTTTTTT.

The chain recombines TRBV7-8 with TRBJ2-7, with 8 bases fitting TRBD2. The CDR3 has 15 amino acids. V lost 5 bases and J lost 0; bases outside the gene matches: 6. Germline CDR1 and CDR2: SGHVS and FQNEAQ. CDR3 sequence reads: CASSPERGSSYEQYF. The CDR3, as DNA: TGTGCCAGCAGCCCGGAGCGGGGGAGCTCCTACGAGCAGTACTTC.

This chain uses TRBV6-5 with TRBJ1-4; 7 bases line up with TRBD1. The CDR3 loop spans 16 amino acids. Germline V gene data show CDR1 as MNHEY and CDR2 as SVGAGI. With V trimmed by 4 bases and J by 3 bases, 8 bases remained unmatched. The CDR3 protein is CASSLQGRGANEKLFF. CDR3 nucleotides: TGTGCCAGCAGTTTACAGGGGAGAGGGGCTAATGAAAAACTGTTTTTT.

This chain connects TRBV19 to TRBJ2-3; 10 bases align to TRBD1. Germline CDR1 is LNHDA and CDR2 is SQIVND (reference sequence). The CDR3 consists of 17 residues. The trim removed 4 bases at V and 6 bases at J, leaving 13 bases unmatched. CDR3 bases: TGTGCCAGTAGTACGGTTCGACAGGGGGCGTATTCTGATACGCAGTATTTT. It translates to CASSTVRQGAYSDTQYF.

The J gene is TRBJ2-3, the V gene TRBV3-1 (or the pseudogene TRBV3-2); D is undetermined. Trimming stripped 8 bases from V and 6 bases from J, with 12 bases between. Germline V CDR1 and CDR2: LGHDT, YNNKEL (reference sequence). This CDR3 contains 12 residues. CDR3: CASRGAGDTQYF. As DNA, the CDR3 is TGTGCCAGCCGTGGAGCCGGGGATACGCAGTATTTT.

This chain connects TRBV5-1 to TRBJ2-1, with 7 nucleotides matching TRBD2. Germline-derived CDR1 and CDR2 are SGHRS and YFSETQ. This CDR3 comprises 16 residues. V gave up 0 bases and J gave up 3 bases; unmatched junction bases: 6. The CDR3: CASSLGVAGLYNEQFF. CDR3 in DNA: TGCGCCAGCAGCTTGGGGGTAGCGGGTCTCTACAATGAGCAGTTCTTC.

The chain uses TRBV11-2 and TRBJ2-5; TRBD2 matches at 8 bases. V gave up 1 base and J gave up 3 bases; unmatched junction bases: 1. Germline V gene lookup returns CDR1 SGHAT and CDR2 FQNNGV. The length of the CDR3 is 14 residues. Written as DNA, the CDR3 is TGTGCCAGCAGCTTAGCGGGGGGGAAAGAGACCCAGTACTTC. Protein: CASSLAGGKETQYF.

The V gene is TRBV4-1, the J gene TRBJ2-2, with a tentative D call TRBD1 (6 bases). The germline V gene has CDR1 MGHRA and CDR2 YSYEKL. CDR3 size: 14 residues. V lost 6 bases and J lost 4, with 12 bases in between. This CDR3 reads CASSYRAGTGELFF. The CDR3 coding sequence is TGCGCCAGCAGTTACAGGGCCGGCACCGGGGAGCTGTTTTTT.

The chain links TRBV5-8 to TRBJ1-1; no firm D call. The germline V and J ends were trimmed by 0 bases and 0 bases, with 9 bases remaining between them. CDR3 length: 15 residues. Germline V lookup: CDR1 SGHTS, CDR2 YDEGEE. The CDR3 sequence: CASSLDGRLNTEAFF. Here the CDR3 DNA reads TGTGCCAGCAGCTTGGATGGCAGATTGAACACTGAAGCTTTCTTT.

The rearrangement uses TRBV5-6 and TRBJ1-5, with D perhaps TRBD1 (5 bases). V lost 4 bases, J lost 6 bases, and 14 bases lay in between. The CDR3 extends over 14 amino acids. The V gene's germline CDR1 is SGHDT and CDR2 YYEEEE. This CDR3 is CASSTGETGQPQHF. CDR3 bases: TGTGCCAGCAGCACGGGGGAGACGGGTCAGCCCCAGCATTTT.

V gene TRBV27 combines with J gene TRBJ1-6; no firm D call. CDR1 and CDR2 from the germline V gene are MNHEY and SMNVEV (reference sequence). V shed 1 base and J shed 7 bases, with 14 bases lying between them. CDR3 length equals 16 residues. The CDR3: CASSLLGSGINSPLHF. In DNA form, the CDR3 reads TGTGCCAGCAGTTTATTGGGGAGTGGGATAAATTCACCCCTCCACTTT.

The chain uses TRBV18 and TRBJ1-1, with a tentative D call TRBD1 (5 bases). V was shortened by 3 bases and J by 1 base, with 9 bases between the two germline ends. The CDR3 is 14 residues long. Germline CDR1 KGHSH, CDR2 LQKENI. The CDR3 is CASSPTEKNTEAFF. In nucleotides, the CDR3 is TGTGCCAGCTCACCGACAGAGAAGAACACTGAAGCTTTCTTT.

The V call is TRBV5-1, the J call TRBJ2-1; TRBD2 matches at 8 bases. Germline CDR1 and CDR2: SGHRS and YFSETQ. This CDR3 is built from 18 residues. With V trimmed by 3 bases and J by 2 bases, 13 bases remained unmatched. The CDR3 sequence: CASSWPLVSGSPYNEQFF. The CDR3 nucleotides read TGCGCCAGCAGCTGGCCCCTAGTAAGCGGGAGTCCCTACAATGAGCAGTTCTTC.

The chain uses TRBV19 and TRBJ2-3; 10 nucleotides align to TRBD2. CDR1 is LNHDA and CDR2 is SQIVND in the germline V gene (reference sequence). This CDR3 has 15 residues. Trimming cost V 5 bases and J 8 bases; bases outside gene matches: 10. The CDR3 is CASSPASSGSGTQYF. The CDR3 DNA follows: TGTGCCAGTAGTCCGGCCTCTAGCGGGAGTGGTACGCAGTATTTT. The variable domain in full, with the rest retrieved from reference TRBV19 and TRBJ2-3, is DGGITQSPKYLFRKEGQNVTLSCEQNLNHDAMYWYRQDPGQGLRLIYYSQIVNDFQKGDIAEGYSVSREKKESFPLTVTSAQKNPTAFYLCASSPASSGSGTQYFGPGTRLTVL.

This chain links TRBV7-2 with TRBJ1-3, with D maybe TRBD1 (5 bases). CDR3 length: 14 residues. Between the trimmed V and J ends, which lost 4 bases and 2 bases, there was a span of 9 bases. CDR1 and CDR2 (germline): SGHTA, FQGNSA. Here the CDR3 reads CASSYRSAGNTIYF. The CDR3 coding sequence is TGTGCCAGCAGCTACAGGTCGGCTGGAAACACCATATATTTT.

This clone occurred once. The gene calls are TRBV12-3 or TRBV12-4 and TRBJ2-7; D perhaps matches TRBD2 (6 bases). The CDR3 consists of 13 residues. Trimming took off 5 bases at V and 12 bases at J, with 20 bases between the two ends. The CDR3 DNA follows: TGTGCCAGCAGTGCCTTCGACACCGCGGGGCCGTACTTC. Translation: CASSAFDTAGPYF.